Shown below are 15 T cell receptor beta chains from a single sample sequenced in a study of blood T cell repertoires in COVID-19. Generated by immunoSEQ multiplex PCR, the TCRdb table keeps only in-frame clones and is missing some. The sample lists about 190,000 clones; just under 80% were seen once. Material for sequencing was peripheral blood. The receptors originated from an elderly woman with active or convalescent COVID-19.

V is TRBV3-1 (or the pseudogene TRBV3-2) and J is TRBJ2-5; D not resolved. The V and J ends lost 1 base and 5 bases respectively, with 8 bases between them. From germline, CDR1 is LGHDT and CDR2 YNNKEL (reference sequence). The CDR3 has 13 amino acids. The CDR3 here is CASSQGRVETQYF. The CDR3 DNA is TGTGCCAGCAGCCAAGGTCGGGTGGAGACCCAGTACTTC.

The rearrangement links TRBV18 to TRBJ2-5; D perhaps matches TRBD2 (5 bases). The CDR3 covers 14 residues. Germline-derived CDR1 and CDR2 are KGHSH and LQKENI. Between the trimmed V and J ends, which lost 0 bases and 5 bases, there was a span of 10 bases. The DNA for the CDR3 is TGTGCCAGCTCACCACCGGAGGTTGTCGAGACCCAGTACTTC. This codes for CASSPPEVVETQYF. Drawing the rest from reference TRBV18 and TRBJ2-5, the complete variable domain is NAGVMQNPRHLVRRRGQEARLRCSPMKGHSHVYWYRQLPEEGLKFMVYLQKENIIDESGMPKERFSAEFPKEGPSILRIQQVVRGDSAAYFCASSPPEVVETQYFGPGTRLLVL.

The CDR3 region is CAWSSGGPSYEQYF. Written as DNA, the CDR3 is TGTGCCTGGAGTAGCGGGGGGCCCTCCTACGAGCAGTACTTC. The chain carries TRBV30 and TRBJ2-7, with 9 bases lining up with TRBD2. J was trimmed by 0 bases and V by 2 bases; bases with no gene match: 2. CDR1 is GTSNPN, CDR2 SVGIG, per germline (reference sequence). The CDR3 runs to 14 residues.

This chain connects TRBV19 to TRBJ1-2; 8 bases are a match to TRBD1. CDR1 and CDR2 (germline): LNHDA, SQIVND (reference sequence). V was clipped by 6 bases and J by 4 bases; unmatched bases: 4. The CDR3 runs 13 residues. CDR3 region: CASSLGTGYGYTF. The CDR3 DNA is TGTGCCAGTAGCCTAGGGACAGGCTATGGCTACACCTTC. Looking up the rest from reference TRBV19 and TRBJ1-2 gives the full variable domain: DGGITQSPKYLFRKEGQNVTLSCEQNLNHDAMYWYRQDPGQGLRLIYYSQIVNDFQKGDIAEGYSVSREKKESFPLTVTSAQKNPTAFYLCASSLGTGYGYTFGSGTRLTVV.

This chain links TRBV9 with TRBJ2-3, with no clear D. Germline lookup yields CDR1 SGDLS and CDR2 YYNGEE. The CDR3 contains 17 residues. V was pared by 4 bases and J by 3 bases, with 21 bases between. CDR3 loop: CASSFSPAVVNTDTQYF. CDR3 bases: TGTGCCAGCAGCTTTTCCCCGGCGGTTGTTAATACAGATACGCAGTATTTT.

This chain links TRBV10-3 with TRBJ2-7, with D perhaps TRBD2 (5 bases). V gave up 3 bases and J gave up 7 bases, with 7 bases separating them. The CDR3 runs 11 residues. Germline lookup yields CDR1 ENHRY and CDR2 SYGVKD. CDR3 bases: TGTGCCATCAGTGAAGGAGGAGAGCAGTACTTC. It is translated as CAISEGGEQYF.

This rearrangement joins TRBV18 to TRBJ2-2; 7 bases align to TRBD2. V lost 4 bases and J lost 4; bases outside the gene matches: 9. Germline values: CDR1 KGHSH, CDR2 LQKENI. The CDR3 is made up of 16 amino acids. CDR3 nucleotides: TGTGCCAGCTCACTCAGACTAGCTGTGGGCACCGGGGAGCTGTTTTTT. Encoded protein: CASSLRLAVGTGELFF. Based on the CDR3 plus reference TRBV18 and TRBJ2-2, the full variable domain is NAGVMQNPRHLVRRRGQEARLRCSPMKGHSHVYWYRQLPEEGLKFMVYLQKENIIDESGMPKERFSAEFPKEGPSILRIQQVVRGDSAAYFCASSLRLAVGTGELFFGEGSRLTVL.

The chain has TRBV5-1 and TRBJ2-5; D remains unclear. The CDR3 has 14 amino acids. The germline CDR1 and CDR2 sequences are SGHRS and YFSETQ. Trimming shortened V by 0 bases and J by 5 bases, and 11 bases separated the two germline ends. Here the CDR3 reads CASSLALQEETQYF. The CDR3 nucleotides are TGCGCCAGCAGCTTGGCCCTTCAAGAGGAGACCCAGTACTTC.

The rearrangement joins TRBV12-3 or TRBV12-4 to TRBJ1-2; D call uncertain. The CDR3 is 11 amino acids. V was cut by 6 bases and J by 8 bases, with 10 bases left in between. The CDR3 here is CASSMKEGYTF. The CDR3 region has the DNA TGTGCCAGCAGCATGAAGGAGGGCTACACCTTC.

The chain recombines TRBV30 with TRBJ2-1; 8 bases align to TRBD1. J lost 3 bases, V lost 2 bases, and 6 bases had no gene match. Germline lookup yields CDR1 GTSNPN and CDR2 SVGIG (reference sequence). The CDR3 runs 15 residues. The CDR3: CAWSTRDRNYNEQFF. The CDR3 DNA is TGTGCCTGGAGTACCAGGGACAGGAACTACAATGAGCAGTTCTTC.

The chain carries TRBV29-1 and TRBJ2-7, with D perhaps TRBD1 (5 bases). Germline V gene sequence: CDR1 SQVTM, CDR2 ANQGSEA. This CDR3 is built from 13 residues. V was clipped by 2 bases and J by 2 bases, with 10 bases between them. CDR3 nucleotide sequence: TGCAGCGTTGAAAAACAGGACCCCTACGAGCAGTACTTC. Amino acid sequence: CSVEKQDPYEQYF.

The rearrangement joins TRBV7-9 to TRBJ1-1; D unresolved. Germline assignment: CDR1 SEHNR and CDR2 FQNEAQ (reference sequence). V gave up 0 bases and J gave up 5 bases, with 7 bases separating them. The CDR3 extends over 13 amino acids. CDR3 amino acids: CASSLAGRTEAFF. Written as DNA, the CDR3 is TGTGCCAGCAGCTTAGCAGGGAGGACTGAAGCTTTCTTT.

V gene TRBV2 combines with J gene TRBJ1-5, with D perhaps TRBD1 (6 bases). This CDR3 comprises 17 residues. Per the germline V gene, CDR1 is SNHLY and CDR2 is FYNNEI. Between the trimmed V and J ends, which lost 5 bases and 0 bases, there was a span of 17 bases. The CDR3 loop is CASSQDRTRYSNQPQHF. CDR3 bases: TGTGCCAGCAGTCAAGACAGGACCCGGTATAGCAATCAGCCCCAGCATTTT. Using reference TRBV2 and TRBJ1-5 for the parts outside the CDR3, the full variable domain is EPEVTQTPSHQVTQMGQEVILRCVPISNHLYFYWYRQILGQKVEFLVSFYNNEISEKSEIFDDQFSVERPDGSNFTLKIRSTKLEDSAMYFCASSQDRTRYSNQPQHFGDGTRLSIL.

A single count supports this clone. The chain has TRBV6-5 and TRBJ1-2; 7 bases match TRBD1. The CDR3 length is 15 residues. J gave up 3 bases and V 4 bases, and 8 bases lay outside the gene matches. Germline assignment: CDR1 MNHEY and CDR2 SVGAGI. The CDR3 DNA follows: TGTGCCAGCAGTTCTCCTAGCAGGGGGTACTATGGCTACACCTTC. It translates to CASSSPSRGYYGYTF.

This CDR3 reads CASSQWTSGFVHEQYF. CDR3 nucleotide sequence: TGTGCCAGCAGTCAGTGGACTAGCGGATTCGTCCACGAGCAGTACTTC. This chain uses TRBV27 with TRBJ2-7, with 10 bases lining up with TRBD2. Germline values: CDR1 MNHEY, CDR2 SMNVEV (reference sequence). V was clipped by 5 bases and J by 5 bases; unmatched bases: 12. There are 16 residues in the CDR3.